This T cell receptor beta chain was recorded in a study of T-cell reconstitution after alpha-beta-depleted transplantation in children. General study points: After one year, T-cell counts and TCRbeta diversity mostly came from new T cells.

Regarding this clonotype: No antigen is known for it.

TCRbeta library preparation incorporated unique molecular identifiers. TCRdb used MiXCR to reprocess the PCR reads, holding one entry per CDR3 protein. The table shows 400,000 to 450,000 distinct CDR3 sequences, with roughly 43% occurring only once. Germline V gene data show CDR1 as MNHEY and CDR2 as SMNVEV (reference sequence). Trimming at V came to 6 bases and at J to 3 bases, leaving 7 bases not matched to a gene. CDR3 length equals 16 residues. The genes are TRBV27 and TRBJ2-7; 14 nucleotides match TRBD2. The clonotype originates from a girl aged 2-9 years with aplastic anemia, due to receive a stem cell transplant. The material was PBMCs, obtained before TCRalphabeta/CD19-depleted stem cell transplant. CDR3 sequence (DNA): TGTGCCAGCAGCCCGGGACTAGCGGGAGCCCTCTACGAGCAGTACTTC. The encoded protein is CASSPGLAGALYEQYF.